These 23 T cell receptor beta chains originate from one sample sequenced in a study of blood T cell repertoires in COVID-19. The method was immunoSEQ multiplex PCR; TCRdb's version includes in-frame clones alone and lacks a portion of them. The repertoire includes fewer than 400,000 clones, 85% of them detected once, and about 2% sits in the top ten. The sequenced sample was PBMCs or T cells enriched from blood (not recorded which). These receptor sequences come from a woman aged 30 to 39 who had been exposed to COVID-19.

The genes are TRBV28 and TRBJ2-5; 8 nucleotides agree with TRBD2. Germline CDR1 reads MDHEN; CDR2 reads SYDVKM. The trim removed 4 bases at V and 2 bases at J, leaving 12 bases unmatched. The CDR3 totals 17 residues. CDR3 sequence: CASSSTEREKGQETQYF. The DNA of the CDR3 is TGTGCCAGCAGTTCCACGGAGCGGGAGAAAGGGCAAGAGACCCAGTACTTC.

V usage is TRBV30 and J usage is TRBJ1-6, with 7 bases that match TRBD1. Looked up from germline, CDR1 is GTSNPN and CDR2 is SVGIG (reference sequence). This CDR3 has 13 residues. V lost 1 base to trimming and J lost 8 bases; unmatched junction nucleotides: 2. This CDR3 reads CAWSDRGDSPLHF. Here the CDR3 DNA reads TGTGCCTGGAGTGACAGGGGAGATTCACCCCTCCACTTT. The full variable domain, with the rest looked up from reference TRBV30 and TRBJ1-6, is SQTIHQWPATLVQPVGSPLSLECTVEGTSNPNLYWYRQAAGRGLQLLFYSVGIGQISSEVPQNLSASRPQDRQFILSSKKLLLSDSGFYLCAWSDRGDSPLHFGNGTRLTVT.

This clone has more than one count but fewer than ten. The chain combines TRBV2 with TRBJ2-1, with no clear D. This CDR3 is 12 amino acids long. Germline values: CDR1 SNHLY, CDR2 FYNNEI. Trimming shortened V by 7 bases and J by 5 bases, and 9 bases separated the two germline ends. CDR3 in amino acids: CASTRQNNEQFF. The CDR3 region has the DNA TGTGCCAGCACGCGGCAGAACAATGAGCAGTTCTTC. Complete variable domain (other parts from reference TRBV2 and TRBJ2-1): EPEVTQTPSHQVTQMGQEVILRCVPISNHLYFYWYRQILGQKVEFLVSFYNNEISEKSEIFDDQFSVERPDGSNFTLKIRSTKLEDSAMYFCASTRQNNEQFFGPGTRLTVL.

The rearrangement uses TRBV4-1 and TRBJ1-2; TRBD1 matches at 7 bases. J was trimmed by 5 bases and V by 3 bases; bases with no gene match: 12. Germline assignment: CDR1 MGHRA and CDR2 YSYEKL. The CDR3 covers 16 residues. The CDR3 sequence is CASSQVDPTGVYGYTF. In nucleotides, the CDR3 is TGCGCCAGCAGCCAGGTAGATCCCACAGGGGTTTATGGCTACACCTTC.

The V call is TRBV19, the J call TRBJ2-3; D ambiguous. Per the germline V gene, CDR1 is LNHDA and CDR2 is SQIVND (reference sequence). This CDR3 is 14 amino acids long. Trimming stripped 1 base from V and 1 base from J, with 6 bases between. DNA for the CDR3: TGTGCCAGTAGTATAGGAGTTGGCACAGATACGCAGTATTTT. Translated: CASSIGVGTDTQYF.

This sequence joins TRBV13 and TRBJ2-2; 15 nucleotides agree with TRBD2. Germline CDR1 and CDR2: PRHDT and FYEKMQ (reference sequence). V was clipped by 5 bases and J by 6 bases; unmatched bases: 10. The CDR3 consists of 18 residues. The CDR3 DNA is TGTGCCAGCAGCCAAGCAAAAGGACTAGCGGGAGGGGCCGGGGAGCTGTTTTTT. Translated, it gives CASSQAKGLAGGAGELFF.

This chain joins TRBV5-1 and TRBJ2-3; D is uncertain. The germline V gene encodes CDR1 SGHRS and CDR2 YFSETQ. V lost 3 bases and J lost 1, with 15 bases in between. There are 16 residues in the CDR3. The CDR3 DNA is TGCGCCAGCAGCTCAAACCAGGAAGCCCGCACAGATACGCAGTATTTT. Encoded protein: CASSSNQEARTDTQYF.

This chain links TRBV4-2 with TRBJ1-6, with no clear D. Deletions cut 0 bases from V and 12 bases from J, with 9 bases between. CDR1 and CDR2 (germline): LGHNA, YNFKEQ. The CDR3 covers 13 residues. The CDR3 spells CASSQELTRPLHF. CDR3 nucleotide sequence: TGTGCCAGCAGCCAAGAATTGACTCGACCCCTCCACTTT.

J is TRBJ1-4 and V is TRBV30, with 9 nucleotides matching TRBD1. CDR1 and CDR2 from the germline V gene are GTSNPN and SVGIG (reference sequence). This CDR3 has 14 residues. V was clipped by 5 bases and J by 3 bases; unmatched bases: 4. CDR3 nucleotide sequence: TGTGCCTGGGGGACAGGGCAATCTAATGAAAAACTGTTTTTT. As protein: CAWGTGQSNEKLFF.

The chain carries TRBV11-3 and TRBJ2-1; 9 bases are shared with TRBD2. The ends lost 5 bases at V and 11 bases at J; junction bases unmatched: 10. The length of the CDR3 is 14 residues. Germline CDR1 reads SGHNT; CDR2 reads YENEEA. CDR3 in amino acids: CASSPGTSQGQQFF. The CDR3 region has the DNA TGTGCCAGCAGCCCCGGGACTAGCCAGGGTCAGCAGTTCTTC.

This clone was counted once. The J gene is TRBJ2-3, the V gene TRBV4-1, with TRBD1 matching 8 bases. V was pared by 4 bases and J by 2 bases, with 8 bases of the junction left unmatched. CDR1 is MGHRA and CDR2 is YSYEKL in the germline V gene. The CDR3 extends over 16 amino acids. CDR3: CASSLTTGGPTDTQYF. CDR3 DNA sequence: TGCGCCAGCAGCCTAACTACAGGGGGACCCACAGATACGCAGTATTTT.

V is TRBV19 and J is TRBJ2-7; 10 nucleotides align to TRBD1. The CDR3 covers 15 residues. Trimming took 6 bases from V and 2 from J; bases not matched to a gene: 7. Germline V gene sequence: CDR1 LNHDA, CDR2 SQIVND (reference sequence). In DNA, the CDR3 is TGTGCCAGTAGAACGGTAGGACAGGGGGCCTACGAGCAGTACTTC. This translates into CASRTVGQGAYEQYF.

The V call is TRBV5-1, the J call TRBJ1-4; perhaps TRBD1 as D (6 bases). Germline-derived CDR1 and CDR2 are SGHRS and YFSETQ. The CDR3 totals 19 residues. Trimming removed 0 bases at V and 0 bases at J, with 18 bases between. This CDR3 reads CASSLGGWARTATNEKLFF. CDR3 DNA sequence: TGCGCCAGCAGCTTGGGGGGTTGGGCTCGGACAGCAACTAATGAAAAACTGTTTTTT.

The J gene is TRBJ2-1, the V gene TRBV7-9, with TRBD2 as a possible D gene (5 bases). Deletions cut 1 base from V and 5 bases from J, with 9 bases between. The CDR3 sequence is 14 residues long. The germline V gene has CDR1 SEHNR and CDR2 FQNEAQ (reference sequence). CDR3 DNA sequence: TGTGCCAGCAGCTTAGTTGCGGGCGACAATGAGCAGTTCTTC. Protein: CASSLVAGDNEQFF. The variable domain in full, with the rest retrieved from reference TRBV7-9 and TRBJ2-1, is DTGVSQNPRHKITKRGQNVTFRCDPISEHNRLYWYRQTLGQGPEFLTYFQNEAQLEKSRLLSDRFSAERPKGSFSTLEIQRTEQGDSAMYLCASSLVAGDNEQFFGPGTRLTVL.

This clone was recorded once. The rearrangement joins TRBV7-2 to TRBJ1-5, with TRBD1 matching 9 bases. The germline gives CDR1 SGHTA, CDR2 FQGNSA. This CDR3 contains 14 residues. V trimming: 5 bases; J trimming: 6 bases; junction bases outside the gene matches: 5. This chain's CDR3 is CASSPGQGSQPQHF. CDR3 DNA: TGTGCCAGCAGCCCCGGACAGGGGTCTCAGCCCCAGCATTTT.

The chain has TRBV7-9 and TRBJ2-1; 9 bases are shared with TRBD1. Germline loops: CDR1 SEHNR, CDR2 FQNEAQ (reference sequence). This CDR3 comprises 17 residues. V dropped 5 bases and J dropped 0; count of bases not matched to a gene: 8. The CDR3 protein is CASSVSGTGNSYNEQFF. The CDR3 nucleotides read TGTGCCAGCAGCGTTTCCGGGACAGGGAACTCCTACAATGAGCAGTTCTTC.

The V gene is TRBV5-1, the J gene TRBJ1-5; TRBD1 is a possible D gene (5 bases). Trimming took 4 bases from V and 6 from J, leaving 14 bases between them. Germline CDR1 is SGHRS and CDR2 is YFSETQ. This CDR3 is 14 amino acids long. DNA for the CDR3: TGCGCCAGCAGCCCCATCCAGGGAGGTCAGCCCCAGCATTTT. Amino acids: CASSPIQGGQPQHF. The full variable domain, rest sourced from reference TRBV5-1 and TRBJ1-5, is KAGVTQTPRYLIKTRGQQVTLSCSPISGHRSVSWYQQTPGQGLQFLFEYFSETQRNKGNFPGRFSGRQFSNSRSEMNVSTLELGDSALYLCASSPIQGGQPQHFGDGTRLSIL.

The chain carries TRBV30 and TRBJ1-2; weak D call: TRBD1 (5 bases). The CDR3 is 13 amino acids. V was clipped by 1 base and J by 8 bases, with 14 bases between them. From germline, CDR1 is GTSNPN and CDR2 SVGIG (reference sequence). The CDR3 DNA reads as TGTGCCTGGAGTGGGGCCAGGGTGGGAGGCTACACCTTC. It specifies CAWSGARVGGYTF.

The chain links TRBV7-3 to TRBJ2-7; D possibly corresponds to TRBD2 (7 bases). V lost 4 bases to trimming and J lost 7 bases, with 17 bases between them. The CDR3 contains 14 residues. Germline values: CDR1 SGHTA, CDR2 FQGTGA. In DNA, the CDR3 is TGTGCCAGCAGCTCGACAGGTGGAGCGGGGGAGCAGTACTTC. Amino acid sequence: CASSSTGGAGEQYF.

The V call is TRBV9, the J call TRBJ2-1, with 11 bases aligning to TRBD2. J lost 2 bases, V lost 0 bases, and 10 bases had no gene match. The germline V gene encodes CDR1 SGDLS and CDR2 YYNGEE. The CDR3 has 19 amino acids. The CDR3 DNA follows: TGTGCCAGCAGCGTAGGAGTGACTAGCGGGAAGAGGACCTACAATGAGCAGTTCTTC. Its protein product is CASSVGVTSGKRTYNEQFF.

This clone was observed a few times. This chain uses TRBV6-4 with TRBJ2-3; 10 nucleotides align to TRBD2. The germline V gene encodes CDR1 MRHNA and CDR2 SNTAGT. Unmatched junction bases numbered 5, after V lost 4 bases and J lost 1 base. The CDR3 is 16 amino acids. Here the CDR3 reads CASSASGGGGTDTQYF. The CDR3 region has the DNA TGTGCCAGCAGTGCCAGCGGGGGGGGCGGCACAGATACGCAGTATTTT.

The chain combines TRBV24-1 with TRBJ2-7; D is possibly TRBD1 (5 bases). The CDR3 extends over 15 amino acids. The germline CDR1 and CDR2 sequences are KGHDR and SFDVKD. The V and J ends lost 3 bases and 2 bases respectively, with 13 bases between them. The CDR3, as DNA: TGTGCCACCAGTGATGGGGCAGGGTCTACCTACGAGCAGTACTTC. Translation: CATSDGAGSTYEQYF.

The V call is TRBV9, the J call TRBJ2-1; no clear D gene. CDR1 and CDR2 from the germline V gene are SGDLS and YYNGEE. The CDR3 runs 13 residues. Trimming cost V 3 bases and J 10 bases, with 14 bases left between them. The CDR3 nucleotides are TGTGCCAGCAGCGCCTCTCCGATGGAGGAGCAGTTCTTC. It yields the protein CASSASPMEEQFF.